The clone carrying this T cell receptor beta chain was recorded many times. What it binds is not known. CDR3 length: 15 residues. Trimming removed 3 bases at V and 5 bases at J, with 17 bases between. Germline V gene sequence: CDR1 MDHEN, CDR2 SYDVKM. The record originates from a study of T cell repertoires in cytomegalovirus infection. The wider study: From public TCR beta signatures came an indication of both CMV infection and matching HLA type.

Notes on the study in general: The ex vivo response was dominated by HLA-C-restricted CMV-specific TCR beta clonotypes.

TCRdb itself ran the reads through MiXCR, one entry per CDR3 protein. Of roughly 250,000 distinct CDR3 sequences listed, 20% to 25% were seen once; the top ten hold 15% to 20%. Material: CD8+ T cells from PBMCs. This chain uses TRBV28 with TRBJ2-7; either TRBD1 or TRBD2 may supply D (6 bases each). The TCR sequence derives from a human donor in good health (CMV status not recorded). Some clones in this sample may be carry-over from other donors' samples. The CDR3 spells CASSFPYTGRHEQYF. CDR3 sequence (DNA): TGTGCCAGCAGTTTCCCCTACACAGGGAGGCACGAGCAGTACTTC. The full variable domain, completed using reference TRBV28 and TRBJ2-7, is DVKVTQSSRYLVKRTGEKVFLECVQDMDHENMFWYRQDPGLGLRLIYFSYDVKMKEKGDIPEGYSVSREKKERFSLILESASTNQTSMYLCASSFPYTGRHEQYFGPGTRLTVT.